This is a list of T cell receptor beta chains from one sample in a study of blood T cells in healthy people across ages. TCRdb re-analysed the 5' RACE reads in MiXCR, keeping a single row per CDR3 protein. This repertoire shows under 2 million distinct CDR3 sequences, about 31% found once; its top ten account for about 10%. The sequenced sample was blood. The receptors stem from a woman in her twenties or thirties in good health. Each CDR3 is given with its conserved first and last residue. Fields, in order: J gene, clone size, V gene, D gene, CDR3 DNA, CDR3 protein. A D gene is named only where the DNA matches it firmly. Where a row states a size, it is once, few, many or the class of an expanded clone; other rows omit it.

J: TRBJ1-1; size: few; V: TRBV6-5; D: TRBD1; DNA: TGTGCCAGCAGTTCAGACAGGGGGCGATTCATGAACACTGAAGCTTTCTTT; CDR3: CASSSDRGRFMNTEAFF
J: TRBJ2-2; size: NA; V: TRBV4-1; D: NA; DNA: TGCGCCAGCAGCCAAGATCGATCGAGGGATACGAACACCGGGGAGCTGTTTTTT; CDR3: CASSQDRSRDTNTGELFF
J: TRBJ2-6; size: NA; V: TRBV19; D: TRBD1; DNA: TGTGCCAGTAGTATAGGGACAGGATTCTCTGGGGCCAACGTCCTGACTTTC; CDR3: CASSIGTGFSGANVLTF
J: TRBJ2-7; size: few; V: TRBV2; D: NA; DNA: TGTGCCAGCAGTGAACTGCCAGGCTTCTCCTACGAGCAGTACTTC; CDR3: CASSELPGFSYEQYF
J: TRBJ1-5; size: once; V: TRBV7-8; D: NA; DNA: TGTGCCAGCAGCTTAGGTCCCGGACAGCAGCCCCAGCATTTT; CDR3: CASSLGPGQQPQHF
J: TRBJ2-7; size: few; V: TRBV11-1; D: TRBD2; DNA: TGTGCCAGCAGCCATGGACTAGCGGGGCCCCTATCCTACGAGCAGTACTTC; CDR3: CASSHGLAGPLSYEQYF
J: TRBJ2-7; size: few; V: TRBV10-3; D: NA; DNA: TGTGCCATCAGTGAGGGAGTCTACGAGCAGTACTTC; CDR3: CAISEGVYEQYF
J: TRBJ2-7; size: many; V: TRBV6-2/TRBV6-3; D: NA; DNA: TGTGCCAGCAGTTACGGTGTCGACGAGCAGTACTTC; CDR3: CASSYGVDEQYF
J: TRBJ2-5; size: few; V: TRBV6-5; D: TRBD2; DNA: TGTGCCATCGCACGTACTAGCGGGGGCCAAGAGACCCAGTACTTC; CDR3: CAIARTSGGQETQYF
J: TRBJ2-7; size: NA; V: TRBV11-2; D: NA; DNA: TGTGCCAGCAGCGAGACAAATGCAGGGGCCGAGCAGTACTTC; CDR3: CASSETNAGAEQYF
J: TRBJ2-3; size: many; V: TRBV6-1; D: TRBD2; DNA: TGTGCCAGCAGTCAACTAGCGGGAGTACCGGATACGCAGTATTTT; CDR3: CASSQLAGVPDTQYF
J: TRBJ2-1; size: many; V: TRBV13; D: TRBD2; DNA: TGTGCCAGCAGCCCCGAGGGTGGCGGGGGGGCCGGCAATGAGCAGTTCTTC; CDR3: CASSPEGGGGAGNEQFF
J: TRBJ2-5; size: few; V: TRBV4-1; D: TRBD2; DNA: TGCGCCAGCAGCCAATTCGGGGGGGGCCAAGAGACCCAGTACTTC; CDR3: CASSQFGGGQETQYF
J: TRBJ2-3; size: NA; V: TRBV4-2; D: NA; DNA: TGTGCCAGCAGCCAAGATCTCAGGCGGGTTCGAAGCACAGATACGCAGTATTTT; CDR3: CASSQDLRRVRSTDTQYF
J: TRBJ2-1; size: NA; V: TRBV7-6; D: NA; DNA: TGTGCCAGCAGCCTAACTCCCGGGGACTTCTACAATGAGCAGTTCTTC; CDR3: CASSLTPGDFYNEQFF
J: TRBJ2-1; size: few; V: TRBV20-1; D: TRBD2; DNA: TGCAGTGCTCCCGACGGGGACGGGGGGGTATACAATGAGCAGTTCTTC; CDR3: CSAPDGDGGVYNEQFF
J: TRBJ2-5; size: few; V: TRBV12-3/TRBV12-4; D: NA; DNA: TGTGCCAGCAGCCTGTTAAGGCCACTCTCCTTTGAGCAAGAGACCCAGTACTTC; CDR3: CASSLLRPLSFEQETQYF
J: TRBJ2-3; size: NA; V: TRBV5-1; D: NA; DNA: TGCGCCAGCAGCTTGAGAGCGGACACAGATGCGCAGTATTTT; CDR3: CASSLRADTDAQYF